This T cell receptor beta chain was identified during a study of blood T cell repertoires in COVID-19. Looking at the study overall: From T cells, B-cell-depleted T cells, or PBMCs came the material, which was cDNA or gDNA.

The CDR3 runs 12 residues. V lost 1 base and J 2 bases, leaving 2 bases between the germline ends. The germline V gene encodes CDR1 LNHNV and CDR2 YYDKDF (reference sequence). Sequencing used immunoSEQ multiplex PCR; TCRdb keeps in-frame clones, though not all of them. The table shows some 230,000 clones, with approximately 83% occurring only once. Sequencing used peripheral blood. V and J are TRBV15 and TRBJ1-2; D gene ambiguous. This receptor was identified in a woman between 45 and 60 years old with acute or convalescent COVID-19. In DNA, the CDR3 is TGTGCCACCAGCAGAGTAAACTATGGCTACACCTTC. Amino acid sequence: CATSRVNYGYTF.